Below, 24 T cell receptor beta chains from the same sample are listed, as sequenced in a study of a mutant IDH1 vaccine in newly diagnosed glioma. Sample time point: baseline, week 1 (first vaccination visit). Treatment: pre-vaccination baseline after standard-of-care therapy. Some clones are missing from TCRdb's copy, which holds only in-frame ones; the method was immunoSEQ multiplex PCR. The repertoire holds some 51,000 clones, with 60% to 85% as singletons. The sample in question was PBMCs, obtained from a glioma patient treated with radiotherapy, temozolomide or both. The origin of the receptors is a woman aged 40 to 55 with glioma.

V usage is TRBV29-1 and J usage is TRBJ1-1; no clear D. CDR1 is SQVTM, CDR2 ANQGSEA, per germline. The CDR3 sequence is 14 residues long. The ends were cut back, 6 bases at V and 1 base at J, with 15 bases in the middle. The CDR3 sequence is CSVAGEAANTEAFF. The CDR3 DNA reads TGCAGCGTCGCAGGAGAGGCGGCGAACACTGAAGCTTTCTTT.

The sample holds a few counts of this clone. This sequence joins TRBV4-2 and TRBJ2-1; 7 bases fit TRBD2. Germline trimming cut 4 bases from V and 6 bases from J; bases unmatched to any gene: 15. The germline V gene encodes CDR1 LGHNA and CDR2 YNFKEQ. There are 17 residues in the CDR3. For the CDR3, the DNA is TGTGCCAGCAGCCTAAGCGGAGGGGAGGGGTGGGCCAATGAGCAGTTCTTC. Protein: CASSLSGGEGWANEQFF.

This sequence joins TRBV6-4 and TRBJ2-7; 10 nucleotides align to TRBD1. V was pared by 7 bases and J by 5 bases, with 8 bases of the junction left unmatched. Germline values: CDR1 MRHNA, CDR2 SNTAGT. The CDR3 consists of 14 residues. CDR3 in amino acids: CASITRQGANEQYF. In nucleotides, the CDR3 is TGTGCCAGCATCACCAGACAGGGGGCGAACGAGCAGTACTTC.

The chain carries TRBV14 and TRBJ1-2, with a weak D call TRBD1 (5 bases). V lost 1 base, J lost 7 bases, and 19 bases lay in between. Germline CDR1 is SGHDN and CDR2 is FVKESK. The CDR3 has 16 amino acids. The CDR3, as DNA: TGTGCCAGCAGCCAAGGAAGGGGAGGGTTGTCCTTTGGCTACACCTTC. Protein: CASSQGRGGLSFGYTF.

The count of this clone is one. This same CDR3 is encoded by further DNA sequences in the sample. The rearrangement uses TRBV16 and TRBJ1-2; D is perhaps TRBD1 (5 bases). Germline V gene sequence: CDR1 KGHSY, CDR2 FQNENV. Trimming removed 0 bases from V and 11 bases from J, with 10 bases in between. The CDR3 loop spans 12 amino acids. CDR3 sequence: CASSQSRAGYTF. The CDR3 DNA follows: TGTGCCAGCAGCCAATCACGGGCAGGGTACACCTTC.

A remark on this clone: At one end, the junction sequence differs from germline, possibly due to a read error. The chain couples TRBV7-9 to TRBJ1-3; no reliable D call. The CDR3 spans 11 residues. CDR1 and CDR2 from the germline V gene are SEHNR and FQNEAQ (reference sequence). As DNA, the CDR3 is TGTGCCAGCAGTTTAGAGAGCACCATATATTTT. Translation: CASSLESTIYF.

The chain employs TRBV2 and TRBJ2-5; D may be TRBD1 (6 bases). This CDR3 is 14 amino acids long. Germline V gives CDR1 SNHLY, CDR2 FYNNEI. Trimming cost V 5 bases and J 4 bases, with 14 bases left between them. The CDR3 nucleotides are TGTGCCAGCAGTCCACAGGGTGGGGGAGAGACCCAGTACTTC. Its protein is CASSPQGGGETQYF.

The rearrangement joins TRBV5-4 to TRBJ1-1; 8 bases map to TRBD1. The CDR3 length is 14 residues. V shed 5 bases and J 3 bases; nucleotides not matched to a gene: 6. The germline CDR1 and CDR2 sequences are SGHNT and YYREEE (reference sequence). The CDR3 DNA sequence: TGTGCCAGCAGTTACGGACAGGGTGACACTGAAGCTTTCTTT. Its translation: CASSYGQGDTEAFF.

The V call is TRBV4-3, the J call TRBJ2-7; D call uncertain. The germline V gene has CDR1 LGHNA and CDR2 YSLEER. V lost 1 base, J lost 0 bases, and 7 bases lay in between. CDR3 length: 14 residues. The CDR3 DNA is TGCGCCAGCAGCCAAGCCCCGGGCTCCTACGAGCAGTACTTC. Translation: CASSQAPGSYEQYF.

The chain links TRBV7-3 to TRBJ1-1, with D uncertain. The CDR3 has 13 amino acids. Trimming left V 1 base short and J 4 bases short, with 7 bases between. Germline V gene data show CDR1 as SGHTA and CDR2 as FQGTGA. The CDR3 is CASSLRKGTEAFF. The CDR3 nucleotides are TGTGCCAGCAGCTTAAGAAAGGGCACTGAAGCTTTCTTT.

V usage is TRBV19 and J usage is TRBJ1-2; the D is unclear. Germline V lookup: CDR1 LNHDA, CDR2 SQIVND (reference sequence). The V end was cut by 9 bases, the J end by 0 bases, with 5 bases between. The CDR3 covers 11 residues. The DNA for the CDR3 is TGTGCCAGCTCCTCTAACTATGGCTACACCTTC. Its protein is CASSSNYGYTF.

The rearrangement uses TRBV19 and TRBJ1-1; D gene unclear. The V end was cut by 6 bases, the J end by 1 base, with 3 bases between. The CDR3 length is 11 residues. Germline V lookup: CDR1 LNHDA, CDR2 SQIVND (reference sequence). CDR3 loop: CASRENTEAFF. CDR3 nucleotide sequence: TGTGCCAGTAGGGAGAACACTGAAGCTTTCTTT. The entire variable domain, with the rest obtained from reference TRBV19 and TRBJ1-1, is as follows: DGGITQSPKYLFRKEGQNVTLSCEQNLNHDAMYWYRQDPGQGLRLIYYSQIVNDFQKGDIAEGYSVSREKKESFPLTVTSAQKNPTAFYLCASRENTEAFFGQGTRLTVV.

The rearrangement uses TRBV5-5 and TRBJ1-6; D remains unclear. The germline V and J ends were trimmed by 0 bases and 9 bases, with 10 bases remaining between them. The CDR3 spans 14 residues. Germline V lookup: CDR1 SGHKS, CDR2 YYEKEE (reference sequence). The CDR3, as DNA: TGTGCCAGCAGCTTGGACACGTCGGGTTCACCCCTCCACTTT. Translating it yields CASSLDTSGSPLHF.

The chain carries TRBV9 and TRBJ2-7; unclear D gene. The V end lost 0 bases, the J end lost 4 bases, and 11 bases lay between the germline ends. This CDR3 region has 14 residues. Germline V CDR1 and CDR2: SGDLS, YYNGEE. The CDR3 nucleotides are TGTGCCAGCAGCGTAGCAGGTGGAATTTACGAGCAGTACTTC. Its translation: CASSVAGGIYEQYF.

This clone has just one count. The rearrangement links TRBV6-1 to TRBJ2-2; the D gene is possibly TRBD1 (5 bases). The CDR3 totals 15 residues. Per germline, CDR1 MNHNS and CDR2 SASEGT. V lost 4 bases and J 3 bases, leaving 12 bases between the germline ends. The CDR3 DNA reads TGTGCCAGCAGTGCGGGCAGGGCTCACACCGGGGAGCTGTTTTTT. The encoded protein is CASSAGRAHTGELFF.

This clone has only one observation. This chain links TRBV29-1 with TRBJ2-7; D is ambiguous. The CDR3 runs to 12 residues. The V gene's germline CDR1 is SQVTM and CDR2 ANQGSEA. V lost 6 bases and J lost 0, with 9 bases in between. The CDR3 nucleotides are TGCAGCGTCCAACCAAGCTCCTACGAGCAGTACTTC. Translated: CSVQPSSYEQYF.

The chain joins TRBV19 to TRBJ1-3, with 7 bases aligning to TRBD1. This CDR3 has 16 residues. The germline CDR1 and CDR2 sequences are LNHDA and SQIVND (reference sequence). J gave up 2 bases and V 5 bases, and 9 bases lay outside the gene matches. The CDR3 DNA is TGTGCCAGTAGTTTACAGGGGACTTATACTGGAAACACCATATATTTT. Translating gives CASSLQGTYTGNTIYF.

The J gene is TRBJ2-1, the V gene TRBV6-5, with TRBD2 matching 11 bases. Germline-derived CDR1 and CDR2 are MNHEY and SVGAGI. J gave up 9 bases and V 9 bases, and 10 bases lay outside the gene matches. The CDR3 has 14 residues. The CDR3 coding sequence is TGTGCCAGTCACACTAGCGGGGGCCTTAGTGAGCAGTTCTTC. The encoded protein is CASHTSGGLSEQFF.

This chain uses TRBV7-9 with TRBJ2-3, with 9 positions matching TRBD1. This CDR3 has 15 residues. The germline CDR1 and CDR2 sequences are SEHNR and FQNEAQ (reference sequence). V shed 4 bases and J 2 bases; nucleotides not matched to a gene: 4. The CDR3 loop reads CASSSGTGFTDTQYF. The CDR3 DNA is TGTGCCAGCAGCTCCGGGACAGGGTTCACAGATACGCAGTATTTT.

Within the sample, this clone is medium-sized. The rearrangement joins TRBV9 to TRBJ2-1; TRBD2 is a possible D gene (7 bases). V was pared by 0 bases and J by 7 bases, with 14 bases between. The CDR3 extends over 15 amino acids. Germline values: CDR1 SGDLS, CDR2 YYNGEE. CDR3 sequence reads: CASSVVGGPRNEQFF. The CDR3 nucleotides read TGTGCCAGCAGCGTAGTGGGGGGGCCAAGGAATGAGCAGTTCTTC.

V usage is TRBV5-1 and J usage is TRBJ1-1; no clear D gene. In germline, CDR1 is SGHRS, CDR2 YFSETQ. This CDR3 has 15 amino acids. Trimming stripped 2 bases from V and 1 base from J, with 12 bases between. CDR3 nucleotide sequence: TGCGCCAGCAGCTTTTTCGGGCCAGAGAACACTGAAGCTTTCTTT. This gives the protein CASSFFGPENTEAFF.

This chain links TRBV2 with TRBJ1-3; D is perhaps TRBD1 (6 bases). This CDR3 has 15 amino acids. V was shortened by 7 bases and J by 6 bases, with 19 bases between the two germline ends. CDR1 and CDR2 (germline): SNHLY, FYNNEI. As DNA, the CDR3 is TGTGCCAGCACCCCCGGGGGGGCAAAAACAAACACCATATATTTT. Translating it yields CASTPGGAKTNTIYF.

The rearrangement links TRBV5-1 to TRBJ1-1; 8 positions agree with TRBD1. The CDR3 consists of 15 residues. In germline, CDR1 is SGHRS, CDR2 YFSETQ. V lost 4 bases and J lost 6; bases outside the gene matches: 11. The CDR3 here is CASSSLVDRGAEAFF. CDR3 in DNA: TGCGCCAGCAGCAGCCTAGTAGACAGGGGCGCTGAAGCTTTCTTT.

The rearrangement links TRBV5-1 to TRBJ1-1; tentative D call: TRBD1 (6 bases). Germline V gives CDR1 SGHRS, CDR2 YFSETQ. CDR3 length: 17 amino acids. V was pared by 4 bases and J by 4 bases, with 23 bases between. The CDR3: CASSAGAGFGSITEAFF. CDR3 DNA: TGCGCCAGCAGCGCGGGGGCAGGGTTTGGGTCGATCACTGAAGCTTTCTTT.